The rows below give T cell receptor beta chains drawn from one sample of a study of T-cell reconstitution after alpha-beta-depleted transplantation in children. TCRdb processed the PCR reads anew with MiXCR; each CDR3 protein has one entry. Of about 580,000 distinct CDR3 sequences in the sample, more than 20% are singletons; the top ten hold about 35%. Here the sequenced sample was PBMCs, taken before TCRalphabeta/CD19-depleted stem cell transplant. These receptors were collected from a boy under two years old with Wiskott-Aldrich syndrome, due to receive a stem cell transplant. CDR3s include the opening cysteine and the closing phenylalanine or tryptophan. A D gene is named only where the DNA matches it firmly. For some rows the clone size is stated as once, few or many, or as a class when expanded; others skip it.

TRBJ2-3,TRBV19,NA,NA,CASSIAHPDTQYF,TGTGCCAGTAGTATAGCCCACCCCGATACGCAGTATTTT
TRBJ2-5,TRBV20-1,NA,TRBD2,CSAQRASGPGTQYF,TGCAGTGCCCAGAGGGCTAGCGGCCCAGGGACCCAGTACTTC
TRBJ2-7,TRBV9,NA,NA,CASSVAPGVNSYEQYF,TGTGCCAGCAGCGTAGCTCCAGGGGTGAACTCCTACGAGCAGTACTTC
TRBJ1-5,TRBV10-3,NA,NA,CAISAGDSNQPQHF,TGTGCCATCAGTGCAGGGGATAGCAATCAGCCCCAGCATTTT
TRBJ2-7,TRBV6-1,few,NA,CASGQGPYEQYF,TGTGCCAGCGGGCAGGGCCCCTACGAGCAGTACTTC
TRBJ2-4,TRBV18,NA,NA,CASSPEHNPKNIQYF,TGTGCCAGCTCACCGGAGCACAACCCTAAAAACATTCAGTACTTC
TRBJ2-2,TRBV6-1,NA,TRBD1,CASSATGLIGELFF,TGTGCCAGCAGTGCGACAGGGTTGATCGGGGAGCTGTTTTTT
TRBJ1-2,TRBV5-1,NA,NA,CASDGGCTF,TGCGCCAGCGACGGCGGGTGCACCTTC
TRBJ1-1,TRBV5-1,few,NA,CASSLALKNTEAFF,TGCGCCAGCAGCTTGGCGCTGAAGAACACTGAAGCTTTCTTT
TRBJ2-3,TRBV20-1,NA,NA,CSARSPLPDTQYF,TGCAGTGCTAGATCGCCGCTTCCAGATACGCAGTATTTT
TRBJ2-1,TRBV20-1,NA,TRBD2,CSARDLGSGTYNEQFF,TGCAGTGCTAGAGATTTGGGTAGCGGGACCTACAATGAGCAGTTCTTC
TRBJ2-7,TRBV9,once,NA,CASSGKVTAGAYEQYF,TGTGCCAGCAGCGGAAAGGTTACCGCCGGAGCCTACGAGCAGTACTTC
TRBJ2-5,TRBV5-1,NA,TRBD1,CASSTTGAGLQETQYF,TGCGCCAGCAGCACCACAGGGGCCGGACTCCAAGAGACCCAGTACTTC
TRBJ2-1,TRBV20-1,few,NA,CSASKSQYNEQFF,TGCAGTGCTAGTAAATCCCAGTACAATGAGCAGTTCTTC
TRBJ1-5,TRBV7-9,few,NA,CASSSEGTTGNQPQHF,TGTGCCAGCAGCTCCGAAGGGACGACTGGCAATCAGCCCCAGCATTTT
TRBJ2-6,TRBV9,NA,NA,CASSVLGSGANVLTF,TGTGCCAGCAGCGTCTTGGGCTCTGGGGCCAACGTCCTGACTTTC
TRBJ1-1,TRBV12-3/TRBV12-4,NA,NA,CASRGLGRENTAAFF,TGTGCCAGCAGGGGATTGGGCAGGGAGAACACTGCAGCTTTCTTT
TRBJ2-3,TRBV4-2,NA,NA,CASSQDFSLTDTQYF,TGTGCCAGCAGCCAGGACTTCTCACTCACAGATACGCAGTATTTT
TRBJ1-1,TRBV5-1,NA,NA,CASSSKLNTEAFF,TGCGCCAGCAGCTCGAAGTTGAACACTGAAGCTTTCTTT
TRBJ2-3,TRBV28,NA,NA,CASSWSPGTTQYF,TGTGCCAGCAGTTGGAGCCCCGGGACTACGCAGTATTTT
TRBJ2-4,TRBV13,NA,NA,CASSPRTELAKNIQYF,TGTGCCAGCAGCCCAAGGACAGAACTAGCCAAAAACATTCAGTACTTC
TRBJ2-1,TRBV6-5,few,TRBD2,CASSFRLAGFYNEQFF,TGTGCCAGCAGTTTCCGACTAGCGGGGTTCTACAATGAGCAGTTCTTC
TRBJ2-5,TRBV24-1,few,TRBD1,CATSDSGQGAETQYF,TGTGCCACCAGTGATTCTGGACAGGGTGCCGAGACCCAGTACTTC
TRBJ2-6,TRBV28,few,TRBD2,CASSFLAGGTGANVLTF,TGTGCCAGCAGTTTCCTAGCGGGAGGAACTGGGGCCAACGTCCTGACTTTC
TRBJ2-7,TRBV4-1,NA,NA,CASSRFFGSLSYEQYF,TGCGCCAGCAGCCGCTTCTTCGGGAGTCTGTCCTACGAGCAGTACTTC
TRBJ2-4,TRBV11-2,few,TRBD1,CASSLDPRQGVLSKNIQYF,TGTGCCAGCAGCTTAGATCCCAGACAGGGGGTATTGTCCAAAAACATTCAGTACTTC